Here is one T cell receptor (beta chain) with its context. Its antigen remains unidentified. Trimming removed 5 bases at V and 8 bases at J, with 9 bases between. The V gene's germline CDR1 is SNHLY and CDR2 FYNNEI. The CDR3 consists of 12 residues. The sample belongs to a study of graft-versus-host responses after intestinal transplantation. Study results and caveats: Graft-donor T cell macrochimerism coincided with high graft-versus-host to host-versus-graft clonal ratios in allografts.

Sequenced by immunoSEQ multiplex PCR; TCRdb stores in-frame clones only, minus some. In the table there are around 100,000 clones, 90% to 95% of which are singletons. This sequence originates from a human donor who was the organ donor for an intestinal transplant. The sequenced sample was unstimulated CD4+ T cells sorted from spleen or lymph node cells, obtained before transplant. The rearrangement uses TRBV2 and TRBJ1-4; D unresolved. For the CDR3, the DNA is TGTGCCAGCAGTCTGTACCGGGAAAAACTGTTTTTT. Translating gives CASSLYREKLFF.